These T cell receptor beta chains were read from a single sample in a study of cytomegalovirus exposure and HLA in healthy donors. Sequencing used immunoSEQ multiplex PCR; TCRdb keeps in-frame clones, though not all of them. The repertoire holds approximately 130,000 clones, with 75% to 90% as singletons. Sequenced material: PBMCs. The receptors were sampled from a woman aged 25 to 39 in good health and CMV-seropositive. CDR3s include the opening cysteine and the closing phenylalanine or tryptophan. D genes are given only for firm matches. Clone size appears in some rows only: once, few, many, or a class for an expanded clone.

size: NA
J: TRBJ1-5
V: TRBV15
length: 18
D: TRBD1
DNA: TGTGCCACCAGCAGGACCTTGACAGGGGGGACCTTCAATCAGCCCCAGCATTTT
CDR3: CATSRTLTGGTFNQPQHF

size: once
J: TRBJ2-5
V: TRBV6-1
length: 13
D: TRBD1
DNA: TGTGCCAGCAGACGGGACAGGGAAGAGACCCAGTACTTC
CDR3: CASRRDREETQYF

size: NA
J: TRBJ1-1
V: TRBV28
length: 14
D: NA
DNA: TGTGCCAGCAGTTTGGGACGGGGGGGGCTAGGTGCTTTCTTT
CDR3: CASSLGRGGLGAFF

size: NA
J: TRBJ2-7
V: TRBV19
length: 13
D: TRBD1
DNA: TGTGCCAGTAGTAAGGGGGCTTCCTACGAGCAGTACTTC
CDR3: CASSKGASYEQYF

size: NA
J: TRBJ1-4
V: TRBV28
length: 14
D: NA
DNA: TGTGCCAGCAGCCCCATGGGAGGTGGTGAAAAACTGTTTTTT
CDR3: CASSPMGGGEKLFF

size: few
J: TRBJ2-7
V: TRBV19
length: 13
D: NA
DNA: TGTGCCAGTAGTCCCTCAGGGAAGGGCGAGCAGTACTTC
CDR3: CASSPSGKGEQYF

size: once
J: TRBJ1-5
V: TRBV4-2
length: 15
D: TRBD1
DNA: TGTGCCAGCAGCCCGACAGGGTATAGCAATCAGCCCCAGCATTTT
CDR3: CASSPTGYSNQPQHF

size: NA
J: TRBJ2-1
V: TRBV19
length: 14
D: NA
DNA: TGTGCCAGTCGGAGGGATTACTCCTACAATGAGCAGTTCTTC
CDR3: CASRRDYSYNEQFF

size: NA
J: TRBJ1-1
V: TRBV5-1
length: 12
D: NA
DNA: TGCGCCAGCAGCTTGGGTCAAACTGAAGCTTTCTTT
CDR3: CASSLGQTEAFF

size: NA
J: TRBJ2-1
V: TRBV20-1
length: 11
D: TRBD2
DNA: TGCAGTGCTCTAGGGAGGGATGAGCAGTTCTTC
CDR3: CSALGRDEQFF

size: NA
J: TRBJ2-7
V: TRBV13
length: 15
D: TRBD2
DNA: TGTGCCAGCAGCTTCAGGACTAGCGTGTCCTACGAGCAGTACTTC
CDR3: CASSFRTSVSYEQYF

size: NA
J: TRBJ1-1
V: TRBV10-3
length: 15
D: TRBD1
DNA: TGTGCCATCGGAGGACAGGGTGCCATGAACACTGAAGCTTTCTTT
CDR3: CAIGGQGAMNTEAFF

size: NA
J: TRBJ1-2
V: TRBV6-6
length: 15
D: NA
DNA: TGTGCCAGCAGTTACTCGACCGGGGGGCAGAGTGGCTACACCTTC
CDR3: CASSYSTGGQSGYTF

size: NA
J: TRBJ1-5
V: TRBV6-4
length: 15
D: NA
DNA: TGTGCCAGCAGTCCCGGAGGGGAGAGCGGACAGCCCCAGCATTTT
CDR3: CASSPGGESGQPQHF

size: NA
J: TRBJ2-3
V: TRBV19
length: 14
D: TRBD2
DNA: TGTGCCAGTTGTACTAGCGGGGGAGCAGATACGCAGTATTTT
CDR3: CASCTSGGADTQYF

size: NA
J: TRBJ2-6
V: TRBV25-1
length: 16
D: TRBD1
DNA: TGTGCCAGCAGTGACCGCAGGGGGAACTGGGCCAACGTCCTGACTTTC
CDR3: CASSDRRGNWANVLTF

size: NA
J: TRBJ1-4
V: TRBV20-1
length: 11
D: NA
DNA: TGCAGTGCTCTTAGTTGGGAAAAACTGTTTTTT
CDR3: CSALSWEKLFF

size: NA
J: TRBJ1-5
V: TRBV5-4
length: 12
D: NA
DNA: TGTGCCAGCAGCTTACAGGATCAGCCCCAGCACTTT
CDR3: CASSLQDQPQHF

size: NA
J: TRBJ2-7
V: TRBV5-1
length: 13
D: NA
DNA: TGCGCCAGCAGCCCCTCAGGGGTAAGCGAGCAGTACTTC
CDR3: CASSPSGVSEQYF

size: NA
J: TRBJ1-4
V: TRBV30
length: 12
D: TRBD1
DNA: TGTGCCTGGAGTGTACAGGGGGTAAGCCCACTCTTT
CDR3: CAWSVQGVSPLF

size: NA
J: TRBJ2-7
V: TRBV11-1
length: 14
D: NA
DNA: TGTGCCAGCAGCCCCACAGGGAATCGAAACGAGCAGTACTTC
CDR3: CASSPTGNRNEQYF

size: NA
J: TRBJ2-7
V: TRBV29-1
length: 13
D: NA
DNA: TGCAGCGTTGAATTAGCACTAACCTACGAGCAGTACTTC
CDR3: CSVELALTYEQYF

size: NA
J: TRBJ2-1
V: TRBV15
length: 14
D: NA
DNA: TGTGCCACCAGAGCCCCAGGGGGGTACAATGAGCAGTTCTTC
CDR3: CATRAPGGYNEQFF

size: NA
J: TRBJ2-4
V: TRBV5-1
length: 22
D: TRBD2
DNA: TGCGCCAGCAGCTTGAACCCCAGGGTCCTAGCGGGTCGGTTCTCGGCCAAAAACATTCAGTACTTC
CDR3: CASSLNPRVLAGRFSAKNIQYF

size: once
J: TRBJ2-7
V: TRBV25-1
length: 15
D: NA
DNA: TGTGCCAGCACCCAATTGGAGGGAGAAACCTACGAGCAGTACTTC
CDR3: CASTQLEGETYEQYF

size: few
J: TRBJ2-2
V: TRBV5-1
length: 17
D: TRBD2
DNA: TGCGCCAGCCTACCAGTCGGGCTAGCGGGAGTTTCCGGGGAGCTGTTTTTT
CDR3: CASLPVGLAGVSGELFF

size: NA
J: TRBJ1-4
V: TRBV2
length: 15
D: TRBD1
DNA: TGTGCCAGCACCATGACAGGGGGCGGTGATGAAAAACTGTTTTTT
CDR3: CASTMTGGGDEKLFF

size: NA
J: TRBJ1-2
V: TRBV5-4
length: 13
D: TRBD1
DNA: TGTGCCAGCAGCTTTGGACAGGGGTATGGCTACACCTTC
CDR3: CASSFGQGYGYTF

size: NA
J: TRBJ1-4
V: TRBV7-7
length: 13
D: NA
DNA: TGTGCTAGCAGCTCATCGGGTAATGAAAAACTGTTTTTT
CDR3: CASSSSGNEKLFF

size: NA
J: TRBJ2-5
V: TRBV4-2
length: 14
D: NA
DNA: TGTGCCAGCAGCCAAGACGCCGCGGGCGCGACCCAGTACTTC
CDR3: CASSQDAAGATQYF

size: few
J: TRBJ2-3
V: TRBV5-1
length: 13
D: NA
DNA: TGCGCCAGCAGCTTGAATACCGGAGATACGCAGTATTTT
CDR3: CASSLNTGDTQYF

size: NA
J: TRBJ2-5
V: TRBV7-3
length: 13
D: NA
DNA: TGTGCCAGCAGCTTATACAACCAAGAGACCCAGTACTTC
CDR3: CASSLYNQETQYF

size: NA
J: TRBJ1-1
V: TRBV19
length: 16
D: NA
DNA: TGTGCCAGTAGTCCCCCTACAGGGTGGAAGAACCCTGAAGCTTTCTTT
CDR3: CASSPPTGWKNPEAFF

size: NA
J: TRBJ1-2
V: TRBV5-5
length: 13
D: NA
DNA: TGTGCCAGCAGCACGGGCCAAGGGAGTGGCTACACCTTC
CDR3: CASSTGQGSGYTF

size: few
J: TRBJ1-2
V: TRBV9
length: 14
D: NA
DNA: TGTGCCAGCAGCATGGGGTCAGGGGACTATGGCTACACCTTC
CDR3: CASSMGSGDYGYTF

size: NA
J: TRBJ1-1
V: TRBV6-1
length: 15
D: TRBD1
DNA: TGTGCCAGCAGTGAAGGGGGACAGGGGGGAACTGAAGCTTTCTTT
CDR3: CASSEGGQGGTEAFF

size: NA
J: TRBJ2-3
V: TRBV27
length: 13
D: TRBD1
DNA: TGTGCCAGCCGGACAGGCGCCACAGATACGCAGTATTTT
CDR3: CASRTGATDTQYF

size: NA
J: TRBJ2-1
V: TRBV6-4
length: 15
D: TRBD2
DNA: TGTGCCAGCGCACCAGGGACTAGCGGTTACAATGAGCAGTTCTTC
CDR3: CASAPGTSGYNEQFF

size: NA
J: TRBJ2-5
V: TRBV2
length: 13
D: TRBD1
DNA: TGTGCCAGCAAGATGGGACAGGGGGAGACCCAGTACTTC
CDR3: CASKMGQGETQYF

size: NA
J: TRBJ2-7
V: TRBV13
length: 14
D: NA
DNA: TGTGCCAGCAGCTTGGGGCGGGGCCCCTACGAGCAGTACTTC
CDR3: CASSLGRGPYEQYF

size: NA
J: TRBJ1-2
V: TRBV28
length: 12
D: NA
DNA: TGTGCCAGTAGAGTGGTGGACTATGGCTACACCTTC
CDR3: CASRVVDYGYTF

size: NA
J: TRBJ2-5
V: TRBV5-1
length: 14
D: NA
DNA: TGCGCCAGCAGCTTGGTGGGCACCCAAGAGACCCAGTACTTC
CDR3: CASSLVGTQETQYF

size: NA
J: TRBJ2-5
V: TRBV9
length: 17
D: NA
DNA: TGTGCCAGCAGCCCGAGAGGTGGGCGGGTATTTCAAGAGACCCAGTACTTC
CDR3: CASSPRGGRVFQETQYF

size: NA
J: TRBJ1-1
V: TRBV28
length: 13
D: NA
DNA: TGTGCCAGCCAAAAGGACAGAATGTTTGAAGCTTTCTTT
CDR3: CASQKDRMFEAFF

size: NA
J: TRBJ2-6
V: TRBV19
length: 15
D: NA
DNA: TGTGCCAGTAGTATAGGAGGATCCGGGGCCAACGTCCTGACTTTC
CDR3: CASSIGGSGANVLTF

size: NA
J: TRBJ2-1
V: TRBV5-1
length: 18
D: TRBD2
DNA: TGCGCCAGCAGCCCCTCCGGGACTAGCGGGGGGGCGTACAATGAGCAGTTCTTC
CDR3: CASSPSGTSGGAYNEQFF

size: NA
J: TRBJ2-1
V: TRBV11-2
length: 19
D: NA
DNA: TGTGCCAGCAGCTTAGGCCGGTCCCGAACTAGGGCCTCCTACAATGAGCAGTTCTTC
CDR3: CASSLGRSRTRASYNEQFF

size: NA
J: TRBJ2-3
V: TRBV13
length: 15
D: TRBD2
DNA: TGTGCCAGCAGCCTAGCGGGAGACCCCACAGATACGCAGTATTTT
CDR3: CASSLAGDPTDTQYF

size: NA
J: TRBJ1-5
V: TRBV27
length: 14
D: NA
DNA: TGTGCCAGCAGTTTAGACAGATACAATCAGCCCCAGCATTTT
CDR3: CASSLDRYNQPQHF

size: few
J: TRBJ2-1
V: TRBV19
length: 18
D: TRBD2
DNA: TGTGCCAGTAGTATAAGCCGCGGGACCGGGACTATCTACAATGAGCAGTTCTTC
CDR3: CASSISRGTGTIYNEQFF

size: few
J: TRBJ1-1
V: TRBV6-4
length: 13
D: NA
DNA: TGTGCCAGCAGTGAGACAGGGAACACTGAAGCTTTCTTT
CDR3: CASSETGNTEAFF

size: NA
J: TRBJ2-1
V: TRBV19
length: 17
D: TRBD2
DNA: TGTGCCAGTAGTATAGAGGAAAGCGGGGGCTACTACAATGAGCAGTTCTTC
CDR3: CASSIEESGGYYNEQFF

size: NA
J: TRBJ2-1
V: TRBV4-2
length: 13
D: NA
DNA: TGTGCCAGCAGCCAGGCCGGGGGCAATGAGCAGTTCTTC
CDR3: CASSQAGGNEQFF

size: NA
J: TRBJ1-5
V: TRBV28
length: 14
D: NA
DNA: TGTGCCAGCAGCCTCACCAGGGGCAATCAGCCCCAGCATTTT
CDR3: CASSLTRGNQPQHF

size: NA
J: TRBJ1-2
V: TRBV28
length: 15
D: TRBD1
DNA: TGTGCCAGCAGTTTAGACGAGGGGGCTGGATATGGCTACACCTTC
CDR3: CASSLDEGAGYGYTF

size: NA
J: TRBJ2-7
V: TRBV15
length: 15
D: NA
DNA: TGTGCCACCAGCAGAGAAAACAGGATCTCCTACGAGCAGTACTTC
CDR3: CATSRENRISYEQYF

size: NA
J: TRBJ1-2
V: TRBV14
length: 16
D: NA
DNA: TGTGCCAGCAGCCCCCGGGAGGGCAGGCCCAACTATGGCTACACCTTC
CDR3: CASSPREGRPNYGYTF

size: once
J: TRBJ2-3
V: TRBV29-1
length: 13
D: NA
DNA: TGCAGCGTTCAGTTTGGAGGCACAGATACGCAGTATTTT
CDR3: CSVQFGGTDTQYF

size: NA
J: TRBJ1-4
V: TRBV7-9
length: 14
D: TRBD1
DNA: TGTGCCAGCAGTCGGGACAGGCGGGATGAAAAACTGTTTTTT
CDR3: CASSRDRRDEKLFF